This T cell receptor beta chain stems from a study of T cell repertoires in cytomegalovirus infection. Study summary: Based on public TCR beta signatures, there were indications of CMV infection and of a matching HLA type.

V was clipped by 2 bases and J by 1 base; unmatched bases: 2. This CDR3 is built from 16 residues. The germline CDR1 and CDR2 sequences are SEHNR and FQNEAQ (reference sequence). TCRdb redid the calling of the reads with MiXCR, one entry per CDR3 protein. The repertoire holds hundreds of thousands of distinct CDR3 sequences, with about 24% as singletons. As concerns this clonotype: The antigen is not known.

The study, taken as a whole, reports: Pooled public TCR beta family frequency picked out CMV carriers with the relevant HLA. HLA-C-restricted, CMV-specific TCR beta clonotypes were dominant ex vivo.

V is TRBV7-9 and J is TRBJ2-2; TRBD1 aligns across 9 bases. This TCR was sampled from a human donor in good health (CMV status not recorded). Some clones in this sample may be carry-over from other donors' samples. What was sequenced was CD8+ T cells from PBMCs. CDR3 residues: CASSLRDRVNTGELFF. The CDR3 bases are TGTGCCAGCAGCTTAAGGGACAGGGTGAACACCGGGGAGCTGTTTTTT.